This TCR beta chain was identified in a study of T cell changes during pregnancy in multiple sclerosis. Germline V gives CDR1 SNHLY, CDR2 FYNNEI. This CDR3 spans 18 amino acids. Trimming cost V 8 bases and J 6 bases; bases outside gene matches: 18. Clones were sequenced by immunoSEQ multiplex PCR, and TCRdb holds only the in-frame ones, with some missing. The table shows roughly 45,000 clones, with roughly 95% occurring only once. Sequenced here: CD8+ T cells from peripheral blood mononuclear cells, sampled after pregnancy. The sequence derives from a female donor with multiple sclerosis, enrolled in a pregnancy study. This sequence joins TRBV2 and TRBJ1-4, with TRBD1 identical over 10 bases. The CDR3 nucleotides are TGTGCCAGCCTCGGCCGGGACAGGGGCCGAGGGTGGCATGAAAAACTGTTTTTT. It specifies CASLGRDRGRGWHEKLFF.